This T cell receptor (beta chain) was documented in a study of CD8 T cells in ankylosing spondylitis. Overall study findings and caveats: A TCR beta motif made of several highly homologous variants seemed typical of ankylosing spondylitis blood.

Notes on this clonotype: Antigen unknown.

V lost 0 bases and J lost 0; bases outside the gene matches: 9. Per the germline V gene, CDR1 is MNHEY and CDR2 is SVGAGI. This CDR3 is 18 amino acids long. TCRdb called the 5' RACE reads again in MiXCR, with one record for every CDR3 protein. The data contain some 450,000 distinct CDR3 sequences, about a sixth of them seen just once; the ten biggest clones take up approximately 1%. The chain couples TRBV6-5 to TRBJ1-1; 8 bases agree with TRBD1. The origin of this receptor is a male donor with ankylosing spondylitis. The sample taken for sequencing was blood, either unsorted or a sorted T cell fraction (not recorded which). CDR3 nucleotide sequence: TGTGCCAGCAGTTACTCACAGGGGGGGAACCTTATGAACACTGAAGCTTTCTTT. Encoded protein: CASSYSQGGNLMNTEAFF.